This T cell receptor (beta chain) was observed in a study of prognosis after radiotherapy for stage I lung cancer. Study in general: Among the enrolled patients, more than eleven had newly diagnosed primary stage I lung tumors, while about 5 had oligometastatic NSCLC following surgical resection of the primary tumor.

TCR beta CDR3 amplification from genomic DNA was performed by two-round multiplex PCR. First-round PCR, the initial amplification, used primers specific to each TRBV and TRBJ gene. TCRdb processed the multiplex PCR reads anew with MiXCR; each CDR3 protein has one entry. Among approximately 30,000 distinct CDR3 sequences, about 32% were seen once, and the ten largest hold about 33%. The germline V and J ends were trimmed by 6 bases and 2 bases, with 11 bases remaining between them. Germline CDR1 and CDR2: DFQATT and SNEGSKA (reference sequence). The CDR3 has 13 residues. The receptor comes from a donor aged 50 or older with non-small cell lung cancer. The chain uses TRBV20-1 and TRBJ2-1, with D perhaps TRBD2 (6 bases). The sequences come from PBMCs, collected before or after stereotactic body radiation therapy (not recorded which). CDR3 bases: TGCAGTGCCGGGGGATCTCCCTACAATGAGCAGTTCTTC. Protein sequence: CSAGGSPYNEQFF.